This T cell receptor beta chain is drawn from a study of follicular helper T cells after annual influenza vaccination (dated by TCRdb to 2017 to 2019). With regard to the full study: After each seasonal influenza vaccination, blood samples were collected on days 0, 7 and 28. Multi-year samples were available from six subjects, with four subjects covering two vaccination seasons and two subjects covering three seasons. The 2015 samples were processed right after collection, while the 2013-2014 samples were cryopreserved. To look at recall of cTfh clones, some subjects were tracked through successive annual vaccinations covering the 2013-2014, 2014-2015 and 2015-2016 seasons. One week after vaccination, a second recruited cohort of 12 to 13 subjects (Table S1) displayed a similar ICOS+CD38+ cTfh response. The paper as a whole reports these results and caveats: ICOS+CD38+ cTfh clonality correlated with the frequency of that population, and its change correlated with the change in circulating plasmablast frequency. A recurrent oligoclonal ICOS+CD38+ cTfh response containing tetramer and AIM influenza-specific clonotypes was recalled by successive annual vaccinations. Day 7 ICOS+CD38+ clones were most often found later in ICOS-CD38- cTfh, suggesting that subset may serve as a memory reservoir. Only roughly 10-23% of analyzed cells yielded productive TCRB sequences, so sampling of rare clonotypes was not possible. When influenza clone enrichment was assessed, the possibility that the much larger non-cTfh compartments were undersampled could not be excluded.

This sample's time point label indicates: 2014-2015 season, pre-vaccination. Adults received seasonal inactivated influenza vaccine (Fluvarix), and TCRB sequencing tracked sorted blood CD4 subsets before and after vaccination. To be eligible, subjects had to live in the community and must not have received influenza vaccine in the previous 6 months. Exclusions included influenza vaccine contraindications, substance abuse, HIV/AIDS, active malignancy, immunomodulatory medication and active illness such as respiratory infection. Between roughly 40 and 100 mL of blood was sampled per time point. Either Ficoll-Paque PLUS or SepMate separation was used to isolate PBMC. CXCR5- memory CD4 T cells were sorted as a comparison non-Tfh subset. Before DNA was extracted, the cell subsets were sorted from PBMC using a BD FACS Aria. In regard to this clone: The antigen it binds to is not known. No base-level quality is on record; no much larger clone is a single base apart.

The CDR3 numbers 14 residues from cysteine through phenylalanine. The entry retains the CDR3 DNA only, 42 bases that are in frame from base 1. Taken from the germline V gene (reference sequence), the CDR1 and CDR2 loops are SEHNR and FQNEAQ. V is cut by 5 bases and J by 0 bases, and the space between the germline ends is 10 bases. Library preparation was by the immunoSEQ multiplex PCR assay. Adaptive Biotechnologies handled the TCRB amplification, library preparation, sequencing and preliminary bioinformatics at Survey level resolution. As for how the authors treated the data: Clonality was computed in R as 1 minus normalized Shannon entropy; the Gini index was calculated with the R package ineq. Overlap score was the summed counts of shared sequences divided by total counts of all sequences in both compared samples. Significance of shared clonotypes was assessed by Fisher's exact test, with a theoretical repertoire of 10^7 TCRB sequences assumed. TCRdb stores this immuneACCESS table with in-frame sequences only. Part of the clones is absent; in the studies checked, under half of the shortfall reflects unresolved V genes, and no reason is known for the rest. The V and J calls and the clone size are those of that table, but D and trimming were determined from the DNA. The sample table records under 15,000 clones; around 82% of these occur just once. Around 0.45% of the sample comes from the top ten.

Sequencing was performed on CXCR5- memory CD4+ T cells sorted from blood, taken on the day of influenza vaccination. According to the study, the label for this sample's cell subset or site signals: CXCR5- memory CD4 T cells. This sequence was found in an adult who received the influenza vaccine. The receptor chain draws on TRBV7-9 and TRBJ1-1; the D gene is not confidently resolved. In nucleotide form, the sequence is TGTGCCAGCAGCCCCAATTTGGTGAACACTGAAGCTTTCTTT. Translated, this is CASSPNLVNTEAFF. Full variable domain (CDR3 extended with the reference TRBV7-9 and TRBJ1-1 proteins): DTGVSQNPRHKITKRGQNVTFRCDPISEHNRLYWYRQTLGQGPEFLTYFQNEAQLEKSRLLSDRFSAERPKGSFSTLEIQRTEQGDSAMYLCASSPNLVNTEAFFGQGTRLTVV.